Below, one T cell receptor beta chain is given with its context. Antigen unknown. This sample stems from a study of early T cells in non-severe SARS-CoV-2 infection. Study-wide context: The chains were unpaired, and the sequenced material was bulk RNA from unsorted whole blood.

Study-wide results and limits: Sequences matched to VDJdb favored anti-spike CD8 responses, while private and CD4 specificities were missed.

This CDR3 contains 15 residues. After removal of 5 bases from V and 6 bases from J, the junction contained 10 bases not matched to a gene. Attachment of unique molecular identifiers was made to individual cDNA molecules. TCRdb re-derived calls from the 5' RACE reads in MiXCR, one entry per CDR3 protein. The table shows under 85,000 distinct CDR3 sequences, with less than 15% occurring only once. The chain employs TRBV12-3 or TRBV12-4 and TRBJ2-5, with 9 positions matching TRBD1. Specimen: whole blood. This clonotype was sampled from an adult who was a healthcare worker with PCR-confirmed SARS-CoV-2 infection or an uninfected control (not recorded which). This CDR3 is CASSAPGQGRKTQYF. The DNA for the CDR3 is TGTGCCAGCAGTGCTCCGGGACAGGGCCGTAAGACCCAGTACTTC.